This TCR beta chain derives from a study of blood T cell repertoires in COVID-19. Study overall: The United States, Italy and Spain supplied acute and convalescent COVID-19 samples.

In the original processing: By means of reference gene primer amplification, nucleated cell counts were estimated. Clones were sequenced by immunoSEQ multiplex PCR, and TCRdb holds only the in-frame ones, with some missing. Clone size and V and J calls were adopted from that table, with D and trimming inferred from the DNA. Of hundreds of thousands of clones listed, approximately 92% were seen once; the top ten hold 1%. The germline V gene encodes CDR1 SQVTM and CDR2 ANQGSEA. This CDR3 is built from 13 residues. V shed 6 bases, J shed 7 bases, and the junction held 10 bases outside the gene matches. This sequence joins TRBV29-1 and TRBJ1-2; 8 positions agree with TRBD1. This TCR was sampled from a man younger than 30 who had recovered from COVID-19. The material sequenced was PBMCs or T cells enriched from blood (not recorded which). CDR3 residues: CSVKDRDVTGYTF. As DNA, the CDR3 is TGCAGCGTGAAGGACAGGGATGTAACTGGCTACACCTTC.